Reported below is one T cell receptor beta chain. The antigen remains unidentified. At one of its ends the junction is not consistent with the germline gene, which may arise from a read error. Germline-derived CDR1 and CDR2 are SGHTA and FQGNSA. This CDR3 is 15 amino acids long. These data come from a study of blood T cells in healthy people across ages. Study-wide findings and caveats: TCR beta diversity, measured per million T cells, fell in a roughly linear way with age.

It was with a sample-barcoded 5' primer and a J-beta primer mix that a second PCR of about 6 to 12 cycles was run. TCRdb reprocessed the 5' RACE reads with MiXCR, giving one entry per CDR3 protein. The data show roughly 700,000 distinct CDR3 sequences, about half seen once. The chain joins TRBV7-2 to TRBJ1-4; D unclear. The sequenced sample consisted of blood. This receptor was taken from a woman aged 55-69 years in good health. The chain's CDR3 is CACSLAINADEKLFF. CDR3 DNA: TGTGCCTGCAGCTTAGCGATTAACGCAGATGAAAAACTGTTTTTT. The entire variable domain, with the rest obtained from reference TRBV7-2 and TRBJ1-4, is as follows: GAGVSQSPSNKVTEKGKDVELRCDPISGHTALYWYRQSLGQGLEFLIYFQGNSAPDKSGLPSDRFSAERTGGSVSTLTIQRTQQEDSAVYLCACSLAINADEKLFFGSGTQLSVL.